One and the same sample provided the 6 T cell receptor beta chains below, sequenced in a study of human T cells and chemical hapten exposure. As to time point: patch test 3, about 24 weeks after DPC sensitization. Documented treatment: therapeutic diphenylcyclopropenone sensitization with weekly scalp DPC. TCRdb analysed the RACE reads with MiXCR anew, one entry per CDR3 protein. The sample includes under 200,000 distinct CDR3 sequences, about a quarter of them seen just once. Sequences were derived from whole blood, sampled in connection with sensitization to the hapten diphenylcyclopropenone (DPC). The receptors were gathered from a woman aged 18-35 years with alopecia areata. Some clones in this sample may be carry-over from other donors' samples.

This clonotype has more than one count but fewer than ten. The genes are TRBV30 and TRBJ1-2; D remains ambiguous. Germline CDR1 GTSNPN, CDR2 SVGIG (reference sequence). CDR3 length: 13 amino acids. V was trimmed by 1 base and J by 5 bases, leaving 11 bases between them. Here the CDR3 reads CAWSGGLGYGYTF. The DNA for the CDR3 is TGTGCCTGGAGTGGAGGACTGGGGTATGGCTACACCTTC.

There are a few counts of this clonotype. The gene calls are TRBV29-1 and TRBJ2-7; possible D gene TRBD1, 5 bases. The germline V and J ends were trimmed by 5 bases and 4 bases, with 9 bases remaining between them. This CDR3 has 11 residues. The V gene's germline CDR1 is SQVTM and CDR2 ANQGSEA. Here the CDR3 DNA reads TGCAGCGTTCATCAGGGTTACGAGCAGTACTTC. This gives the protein CSVHQGYEQYF.

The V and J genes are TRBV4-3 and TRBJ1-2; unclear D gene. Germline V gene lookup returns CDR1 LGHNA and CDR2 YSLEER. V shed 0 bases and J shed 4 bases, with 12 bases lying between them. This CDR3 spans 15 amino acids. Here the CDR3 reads CASSQDRQELYGYTF. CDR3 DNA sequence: TGCGCCAGCAGCCAAGATCGCCAGGAGCTCTATGGCTACACCTTC.

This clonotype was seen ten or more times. The CDR3 reads CASSSLVSYNEQFF. CDR3 coding DNA: TGTGCCAGCAGCTCCCTTGTCTCCTACAATGAGCAGTTCTTC. V usage is TRBV6-1 and J usage is TRBJ2-1; D uncertain. V was pared by 6 bases and J by 0 bases, with 9 bases between. The CDR3 is 14 amino acids. CDR1 and CDR2 from the germline V gene are MNHNS and SASEGT.

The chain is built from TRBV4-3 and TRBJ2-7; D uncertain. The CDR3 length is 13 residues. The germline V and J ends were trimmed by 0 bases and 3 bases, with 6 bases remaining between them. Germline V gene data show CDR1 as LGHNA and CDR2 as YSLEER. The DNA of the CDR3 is TGCGCCAGCAGCCAAGATCGCGTCTACGAGCAGTACTTC. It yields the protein CASSQDRVYEQYF.

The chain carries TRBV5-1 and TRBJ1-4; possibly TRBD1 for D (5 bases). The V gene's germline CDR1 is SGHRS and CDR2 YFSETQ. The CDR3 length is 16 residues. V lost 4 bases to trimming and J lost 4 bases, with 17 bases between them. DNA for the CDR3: TGCGCCAGCAGCCTGGCTACTACAGGAGTTAATGAAAAACTGTTTTTT. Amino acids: CASSLATTGVNEKLFF.